Sequencing of this T cell receptor (beta chain) was carried out in a study of shared clonotypes between healthy human individuals. Worth noting for this clone: Its antigen is as yet unknown.

CDR1 and CDR2 from the germline V gene are SGHTA and FQGTGA. Trimming pared 1 base from V and 7 bases from J, leaving 26 bases between. The CDR3 contains 19 residues. Clones were read by immunoSEQ multiplex PCR, and TCRdb kept only the in-frame ones, dropping some. Of some 2,500,000 clones listed, 85% to 95% were seen once; the top ten hold around 0.38%. Study results and limitations: The sharing of about 5% of naive CD4 clonotypes was seen across a few donors. It was the non-shared clonotypes that had lower generation probabilities than clonotypes shared by all four donors. An expected dependence of interdonor clonotype sharing on sequencing depth was noted.

The sample was naive CD4+ T cells from PBMCs. Subset meaning: CD45RA+ positively selected. This sequence originates from a man between 18 and 29 years old in good health. Some clones in this sample may be carry-over from other donors' samples. The V gene is TRBV7-3, the J gene TRBJ2-1; possibly TRBD2 for D (6 bases). CDR3 coding DNA: TGTGCCAGCAGCTTAAGGCCGCGTTGGGCTAGCGACTTAAAAAATGAGCAGTTCTTC. Translation: CASSLRPRWASDLKNEQFF. Supplemented by reference TRBV7-3 and TRBJ2-1, the full variable domain reads GAGVSQTPSNKVTEKGKYVELRCDPISGHTALYWYRQSLGQGPEFLIYFQGTGAADDSGLPNDRFFAVRPEGSVSTLKIQRTERGDSAVYLCASSLRPRWASDLKNEQFFGPGTRLTVL.